The clone carrying this T cell receptor beta chain occurred once. The data are from a study of blood T cell repertoires in COVID-19. Sequencing used immunoSEQ multiplex PCR; TCRdb keeps in-frame clones, though not all of them. The table includes 150,000 to 200,000 clones, roughly 87% detected once. Sequencing was carried out using peripheral blood. This receptor was obtained from a woman aged 70-85 years with COVID-19, enrolled during active disease.

The CDR3 DNA reads as TGTGCCAGCAGACGGGAACCGTATAGCAATCAGCCCCAGCATTTT. It encodes CASRREPYSNQPQHF. The chain joins TRBV6-5 to TRBJ1-5, with D unclear. Germline-derived CDR1 and CDR2 are MNHEY and SVGAGI. Deletions cut 6 bases from V and 0 bases from J, with 12 bases between. The CDR3 has 15 residues.